These 15 T cell receptor beta chains originate from one sample sequenced in a study of diagnostic markers for celiac disease. TCRdb re-called the reads; every CDR3 protein appears as one record, without DNA. This table holds about 1,500 distinct CDR3 sequences. Input material: either unsorted cells or a sorted T cell fraction (not recorded which). The receptors derive from a human donor. This table probably holds off-target reads from a library built for another chain.

The V and J genes are TRBV7-2 and TRBJ2-2; TCRdb calls TRBD1, which cannot be checked without DNA. The CDR3 sequence is 16 residues long. CDR1 and CDR2 from the germline V gene are SGHTA and FQGNSA. The CDR3 region is CASSAGVGQGTGELFF.

The rearrangement joins TRBV6-2 or TRBV6-3 to TRBJ2-7; there is no DNA to check the TCRdb D call of TRBD1. Per germline, CDR1 MNHEY and CDR2 SVGEGT. The CDR3 runs to 15 residues. The CDR3 protein is CASSYVEGRSYEQYF.

This chain links TRBV2 with TRBJ2-3. Germline V gene lookup returns CDR1 SNHLY and CDR2 FYNNEI. CDR3 length equals 14 residues. CDR3 loop: CASSEGSATDTQYF.

This clonotype is identified as large from frequency. The chain has TRBV5-1 and TRBJ1-2; there is no DNA to check the TCRdb D call of TRBD1. CDR3 length: 15 amino acids. Germline V gene data show CDR1 as SGHRS and CDR2 as YFSETQ. The CDR3 protein is CASSPLGGSAGYYTF.

The chain carries TRBV20-1 and TRBJ2-1; TCRdb lists TRBD2, though no DNA is available to test this call. CDR3 length: 14 amino acids. The germline gives CDR1 DFQATT, CDR2 SNEGSKA (reference sequence). The CDR3 region is CSAKSGRAPNEQFF.

The V and J genes are TRBV20-1 and TRBJ1-5; TCRdb gives TRBD1 as the D gene, but with no DNA this cannot be confirmed. The CDR3 has 14 amino acids. The germline CDR1 and CDR2 sequences are DFQATT and SNEGSKA (reference sequence). CDR3 in amino acids: CSARTGTTNQPQHF.

V and J are TRBV7-6 and TRBJ1-1; TCRdb's assignment of TRBD1 cannot be checked, as there is no DNA. The CDR3 covers 13 residues. CDR1 is SGHVS, CDR2 FNYEAQ, per germline. The chain's CDR3 is CASSSSTGGNSFF.

This clonotype is called large based on its frequency. This chain links TRBV5-5 with TRBJ2-7; TCRdb picks TRBD2, but there is no DNA to check that call. Germline V gene data show CDR1 as SGHKS and CDR2 as YYEKEE (reference sequence). The CDR3 totals 13 residues. CDR3 loop: CASSWTPFDEQYF.

The chain is built from TRBV7-2 and TRBJ2-1; TCRdb selects TRBD2, and the lack of DNA leaves this call unchecked. CDR3 size: 15 residues. Germline V gene data show CDR1 as SGHTA and CDR2 as FQGNSA. This CDR3 is CASSLASGPYNEQFF.

Judged by frequency, this clonotype is large. V usage is TRBV7-8 and J usage is TRBJ2-7; TCRdb picks TRBD1, but there is no DNA to check that call. CDR1 is SGHVS and CDR2 is FQNEAQ in the germline V gene. CDR3 length: 13 residues. CDR3 amino acids: CASSWGHVYEQYF.

This sequence joins TRBV5-1 and TRBJ2-5; there is no DNA to check the TCRdb D call of TRBD1. The CDR3 is 14 residues long. Germline V gives CDR1 SGHRS, CDR2 YFSETQ. The CDR3 protein is CASSPGVAAETQYF.

The chain combines TRBV12-3 or TRBV12-4 with TRBJ2-7; the D gene TCRdb calls, TRBD2, cannot be checked with no DNA. The length of the CDR3 is 13 residues. CDR3 protein: CASSPSGRNEQYF.

The chain uses TRBV6-6 and TRBJ2-1; there is no DNA to check the TCRdb D call of TRBD2. The CDR3 length is 16 residues. Per germline, CDR1 MNHNY and CDR2 SVGAGI (reference sequence). CDR3 amino acids: CASSNPGKRVGNEQFF.

In terms of frequency, this clonotype is medium-sized (0.01 to 0.1%). The V gene is TRBV10-2, the J gene TRBJ1-1; the D gene TCRdb calls, TRBD1, cannot be checked with no DNA. CDR1 WSHSY and CDR2 SAAADI come from the germline V gene. The CDR3 extends over 13 amino acids. The CDR3 sequence is CASSDRGVTEAFF.

V usage is TRBV5-5 and J usage is TRBJ2-3. CDR1 is SGHKS and CDR2 is YYEKEE in the germline V gene (reference sequence). There are 13 residues in the CDR3. This CDR3 is CASRRDIPDTQYF.